What follows is one TCR beta chain and its context. Its antigen remains unknown. At one boundary the junction diverges from the germline segment, which might be a read error. CDR1 is DFQATT, CDR2 SNEGSKA, per germline (reference sequence). The CDR3 has 16 amino acids. This sample was taken from a study of molecular identifiers for immune sequencing clone quantification. Study outcomes and limitations: Whereas clones above 20 RNA copies held under 1% of naive-cell molecules, they held over 98% of effector molecules. Sizes of highly expanded clones could be underestimated through identical TCRs sharing a barcode.

Bulk TCR library preparation followed previously described methods with listed TCR primers. TCRdb analysed the PCR reads with MiXCR anew, one entry per CDR3 protein. This table holds approximately 93,000 distinct CDR3 sequences, around 27% found once. The sequenced material came from naive CD8+ T cells from blood, with Jurkat cell RNA spiked in. Stated subset: FACS-sorted CD8+CD4-CCR7+CD45RA+ naive T cells. This receptor was identified in a human donor in good health. Some libraries in this study had Jurkat cell RNA spiked in. This rearrangement joins TRBV20-1 to TRBJ2-3; 14 bases fit TRBD2. Here the CDR3 DNA reads TGCAGTGCTAGAGAGGGACTAGCGGGAGTCACAGATACGCAGTGTTTT. Translation gives CSAREGLAGVTDTQCF.